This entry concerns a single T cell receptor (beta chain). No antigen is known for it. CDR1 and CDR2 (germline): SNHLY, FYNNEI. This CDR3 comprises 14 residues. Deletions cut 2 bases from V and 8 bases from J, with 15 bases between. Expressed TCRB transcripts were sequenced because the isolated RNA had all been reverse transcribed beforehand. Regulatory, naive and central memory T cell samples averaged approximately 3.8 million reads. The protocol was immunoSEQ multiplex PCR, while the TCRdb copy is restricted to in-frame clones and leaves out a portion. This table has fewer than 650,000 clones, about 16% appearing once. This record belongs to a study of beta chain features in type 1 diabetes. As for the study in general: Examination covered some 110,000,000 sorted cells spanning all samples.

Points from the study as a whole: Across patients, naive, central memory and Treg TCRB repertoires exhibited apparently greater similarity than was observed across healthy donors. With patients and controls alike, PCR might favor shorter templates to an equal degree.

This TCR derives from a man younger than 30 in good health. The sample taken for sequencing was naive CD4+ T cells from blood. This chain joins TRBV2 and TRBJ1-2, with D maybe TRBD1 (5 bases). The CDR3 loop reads CASSELGVAGGYTF. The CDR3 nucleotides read TGTGCCAGCAGTGAATTGGGGGTAGCGGGCGGCTACACCTTC.